Presented here are 15 T cell receptor beta chains from one specimen sequenced in a study of blood T cells in healthy people across ages (dated by TCRdb to about 2015). The protocol used for the library was 5' RACE. Sequencing was carried out with an Illumina HiSeq 2500. The second PCR ran for roughly 7 to 12 cycles and used a J-beta primer mix along with a sample-barcoded 5' primer. The raw public reads went through TCRdb reprocessing: fastp at Q25, MiXCR clone calling, in-frame beta chains kept. Every CDR3 protein is listed once, alongside the most common genes and DNA of its rows. Recorded for this sample are a few hundred thousand distinct CDR3 sequences; 45% to 65% of them occurred a single time. The ten largest clones add up to around 50% of the sample. Input material: blood. The receptors shown here come from a man in his fifties or sixties in good health.

The V call is TRBV12-3 or TRBV12-4, the J call TRBJ2-3, with 13 bases aligning to TRBD2. Trimming took 7 bases from V and 1 from J; bases not matched to a gene: 8. The CDR3 covers 17 residues. The CDR3 nucleotides read TGTGCCAGCACTCGGACTAGCGGGAGATCAGGCACAGATACGCAGTATTTT. This translates into CASTRTSGRSGTDTQYF.

J is TRBJ2-3 and V is TRBV27, with 9 bases lining up with TRBD2. Germline loops: CDR1 MNHEY, CDR2 SMNVEV (reference sequence). The V segment lost 2 bases and the J segment 2 bases; nucleotides outside the gene matches: 5. This CDR3 region has 16 residues. CDR3 loop: CASSLGSGGYTDTQYF. CDR3 sequence (DNA): TGTGCCAGCAGTTTAGGTAGCGGGGGCTACACAGATACGCAGTATTTT.

This clonotype was found a few times. The rearrangement links TRBV6-1 to TRBJ2-4; D ambiguous. Trimming took off 4 bases at V and 0 bases at J, with 10 bases between the two ends. Germline V gene sequence: CDR1 MNHNS, CDR2 SASEGT. CDR3 length equals 15 residues. The CDR3 sequence is CASSGGFLAKNIQYF. The CDR3 DNA reads as TGTGCCAGCAGTGGAGGCTTTTTAGCCAAAAACATTCAGTACTTC.

V and J are TRBV5-1 and TRBJ2-3, with TRBD2 matching 15 bases. The CDR3 has 18 residues. Germline CDR1 SGHRS, CDR2 YFSETQ. The V segment lost 5 bases and the J segment 0 bases; nucleotides outside the gene matches: 7. CDR3 DNA sequence: TGCGCCAGCAGATACGGACTAGCGGGGGGGATTAGCACAGATACGCAGTATTTT. Protein: CASRYGLAGGISTDTQYF. Together with reference TRBV5-1 and TRBJ2-3, the CDR3 gives the full variable domain: KAGVTQTPRYLIKTRGQQVTLSCSPISGHRSVSWYQQTPGQGLQFLFEYFSETQRNKGNFPGRFSGRQFSNSRSEMNVSTLELGDSALYLCASRYGLAGGISTDTQYFGPGTRLTVL.

The chain has TRBV28 and TRBJ2-7; D is uncertain. The assigned J gene may be wrong: the sequence end matches TRBJ2-5 better. The CDR3 runs 16 residues. Germline V gene sequence: CDR1 MDHEN, CDR2 SYDVKM. As DNA, the CDR3 is TGTGCCAGCAGTCCCTCCGGACGCCAGGTGGGGGAGACCCAGTACTTC. This codes for CASSPSGRQVGETQYF.

V gene TRBV30 combines with J gene TRBJ1-6, with a weak D call TRBD1 (6 bases). The CDR3 length is 14 residues. With 2 bases removed from V and 9 bases from J, the gap between germline ends came to 14 bases. Germline CDR1 and CDR2: GTSNPN and SVGIG (reference sequence). This CDR3 is CAWSTGQIISPLHF. The CDR3 coding sequence is TGTGCCTGGAGTACGGGACAAATAATTTCACCCCTCCACTTT.

This clonotype was picked up one time. The V call is TRBV25-1, the J call TRBJ1-2, with D unclear. Germline CDR1 is MGHDK and CDR2 is SYGVNS. V was clipped by 5 bases and J by 8 bases, with 18 bases between them. CDR3 length: 14 amino acids. CDR3 DNA: TGTGCCAGCAGTCCTCTGGGCAACCAGAGGGGCTACACCTTC. This codes for CASSPLGNQRGYTF.

The chain uses TRBV4-3 and TRBJ1-1, with D perhaps TRBD1 (6 bases). Germline V gene sequence: CDR1 LGHNA, CDR2 YSLEER. This CDR3 spans 16 amino acids. V dropped 0 bases and J dropped 5 bases, with 16 bases sitting between them. The CDR3 loop is CASSQDSIGGQTEAFF. The DNA for the CDR3 is TGCGCCAGCAGCCAAGATTCAATAGGGGGGCAGACTGAAGCTTTCTTT.

This clonotype appeared many times. CDR3 DNA: TGTGCCAGCAGTTCCCCCGGCTACGAGCAGTACTTC. Translation: CASSSPGYEQYF. The chain links TRBV28 to TRBJ2-7, with D hard to call. Trimming took off 4 bases at V and 3 bases at J, with 7 bases between the two ends. The CDR3 spans 12 residues. Per the germline V gene, CDR1 is MDHEN and CDR2 is SYDVKM.

In this sample, this clonotype turned up a few times. This rearrangement joins TRBV7-2 to TRBJ2-7; 9 bases agree with TRBD2. The junction had 12 bases not matched to a gene; V was cut back by 8 bases and J by 7 bases. CDR1 and CDR2 from the germline V gene are SGHTA and FQGNSA. The CDR3 runs to 14 residues. CDR3 sequence: CASGGGDPGNEQYF. CDR3 nucleotide sequence: TGTGCCAGCGGCGGGGGGGACCCGGGCAATGAGCAGTACTTC.

The chain links TRBV28 to TRBJ1-2, with TRBD1 as a possible D gene (6 bases). The germline CDR1 and CDR2 sequences are MDHEN and SYDVKM. The ends were cut back, 2 bases at V and 0 bases at J, with 10 bases in the middle. The CDR3 loop spans 15 amino acids. CDR3 DNA: TGTGCCAGCAGTTTACAGGGGCCATCTAACTATGGCTACACCTTC. Translating it yields CASSLQGPSNYGYTF.

The V call is TRBV4-1, the J call TRBJ2-7; no firm D call. The CDR3 is 15 residues long. Germline lookup yields CDR1 MGHRA and CDR2 YSYEKL. Trimming left V 0 bases short and J 1 base short, with 10 bases between. CDR3 sequence: CASSQERGYSYEQYF. The CDR3 DNA is TGCGCCAGCAGCCAAGAAAGAGGCTATTCCTACGAGCAGTACTTC.

The rearrangement joins TRBV28 to TRBJ2-3; D is unresolved. This CDR3 is 13 amino acids long. Looked up from germline, CDR1 is MDHEN and CDR2 is SYDVKM. Trimming shortened V by 6 bases and J by 3 bases, and 10 bases separated the two germline ends. CDR3 sequence: CASSSPRTDTQYF. The CDR3 DNA is TGTGCCAGCAGCTCGCCTCGGACAGATACGCAGTATTTT.

This clonotype came up many times. The gene calls are TRBV29-1 and TRBJ2-7, with D possibly TRBD2 on 6 matching bases. V dropped 6 bases and J dropped 4 bases, with 16 bases sitting between them. Germline V gene sequence: CDR1 SQVTM, CDR2 ANQGSEA. This CDR3 spans 13 amino acids. CDR3 in DNA: TGCAGCGTCGGCCGGGACGGGAGTTACGAGCAGTACTTC. Encoded protein: CSVGRDGSYEQYF.

This clonotype was seen at least ten times. The chain joins TRBV20-1 to TRBJ1-2, with D possibly TRBD1 on 5 matching bases. Germline lookup yields CDR1 DFQATT and CDR2 SNEGSKA (reference sequence). Trimming cost V 0 bases and J 3 bases, with 20 bases left between them. This CDR3 region has 17 residues. Here the CDR3 DNA reads TGCAGTGCTAGAGATCGTTTTGGGCACCGAGGGGACTATGGCTACACCTTC. This translates into CSARDRFGHRGDYGYTF.